This entry lists 31 T cell receptor beta chains sequenced from one sample in a study of immune evolution from preneoplasia to lung adenocarcinoma. The data were produced by immunoSEQ multiplex PCR, yet TCRdb's version contains in-frame clones alone and is incomplete. This table has approximately 4,900 clones, nearly 80% appearing once. The sample consisted of FFPE normal lung tissue adjacent to the tumor. These receptors were collected from a person aged 50 or older with lung adenocarcinoma.

V usage is TRBV7-2 and J usage is TRBJ2-5; no clear D. Germline loops: CDR1 SGHTA, CDR2 FQGNSA. This CDR3 is 13 amino acids long. Trimming removed 1 base from V and 5 bases from J, with 8 bases in between. CDR3 in amino acids: CASSLEDRETQYF. The DNA of the CDR3 is TGTGCCAGCAGCTTAGAGGATCGGGAGACCCAGTACTTC.

V is TRBV28 and J is TRBJ2-5; 8 nucleotides line up with TRBD1. The germline V gene encodes CDR1 MDHEN and CDR2 SYDVKM. This CDR3 contains 17 residues. The V and J ends lost 6 bases and 2 bases, in that order; junction bases with no gene match: 14. The DNA of the CDR3 is TGTGCCAGCAGAAAAACTGGACAGGGTCACGATCAAGAGACCCAGTACTTC. It codes for CASRKTGQGHDQETQYF.

The V call is TRBV5-5, the J call TRBJ1-2; D remains ambiguous. The CDR3 contains 15 residues. Trimming cost V 1 base and J 5 bases, with 15 bases left between them. CDR1 is SGHKS, CDR2 YYEKEE, per germline (reference sequence). DNA for the CDR3: TGTGCCAGCAGCTTGCACTTAGAAGGGAGGTATGGCTACACCTTC. Its protein is CASSLHLEGRYGYTF.

This chain links TRBV6-5 with TRBJ1-1; D is possibly TRBD1 (6 bases). The V end was cut by 0 bases, the J end by 7 bases, with 9 bases between. The CDR3 length is 13 residues. CDR1 and CDR2 from the germline V gene are MNHEY and SVGAGI. This CDR3 reads CASSYSDRSEAFF. CDR3 nucleotides: TGTGCCAGCAGTTACTCGGACAGAAGTGAAGCTTTCTTT.

This clone appeared a few times. This chain connects TRBV2 to TRBJ1-3, with a possible D match to TRBD1 (6 bases). Between the trimmed V and J ends, which lost 10 bases and 0 bases, there was a span of 13 bases. The germline gives CDR1 SNHLY, CDR2 FYNNEI. The CDR3 totals 14 residues. CDR3 sequence: CAKSTGDSGNTIYF. The DNA for the CDR3 is TGTGCCAAATCGACAGGAGACTCTGGAAACACCATATATTTT.

The chain is built from TRBV25-1 and TRBJ2-5, with 10 bases aligning to TRBD1. J lost 2 bases, V lost 1 base, and 7 bases had no gene match. Looked up from germline, CDR1 is MGHDK and CDR2 is SYGVNS. CDR3 length: 17 amino acids. The CDR3 DNA reads as TGTGCCAGCAGTGAATTTGTGACAGGGGGCCATCAAGAGACCCAGTACTTC. This sequence encodes CASSEFVTGGHQETQYF. Drawing the rest from reference TRBV25-1 and TRBJ2-5, the complete variable domain is EADIYQTPRYLVIGTGKKITLECSQTMGHDKMYWYQQDPGMELHLIHYSYGVNSTEKGDLSSESTVSRIRTEHFPLTLESARPSHTSQYLCASSEFVTGGHQETQYFGPGTRLLVL.

CDR3 in amino acids: CASSSNSPHQPQHF. The CDR3 bases are TGTGCCAGCAGTTCAAATAGCCCCCATCAGCCCCAGCATTTT. The chain uses TRBV6-5 and TRBJ1-5; D is ambiguous. CDR3 length: 14 amino acids. Germline CDR1 reads MNHEY; CDR2 reads SVGAGI. Trimming shortened V by 4 bases and J by 5 bases, and 12 bases separated the two germline ends.

This chain joins TRBV27 and TRBJ1-1, with a possible D match to TRBD1 (6 bases). V gave up 6 bases and J gave up 4 bases, with 6 bases separating them. CDR1 is MNHEY, CDR2 SMNVEV, per germline (reference sequence). The CDR3 covers 11 residues. CDR3: CASRTGTEAFF. The DNA for the CDR3 is TGTGCCAGCAGGACAGGCACTGAAGCTTTCTTT.

CDR3: CASETSGRAKGSEQYF. In DNA, the CDR3 is TGTGCCAGTGAGACTAGCGGGAGGGCCAAGGGTTCCGAGCAGTACTTC. The chain recombines TRBV2 with TRBJ2-7; TRBD2 matches at 14 bases. The ends lost 9 bases at V and 6 bases at J; junction bases unmatched: 13. Germline CDR1 SNHLY, CDR2 FYNNEI. This CDR3 is 16 amino acids long.

V and J are TRBV25-1 and TRBJ2-4, with TRBD1 as a possible D gene (6 bases). Trimming removed 1 base from V and 7 bases from J, with 8 bases in between. The germline CDR1 and CDR2 sequences are MGHDK and SYGVNS. The CDR3 length is 13 residues. The CDR3 sequence is CASSESQGNIQYF. The CDR3, as DNA: TGTGCCAGCAGTGAATCTCAGGGGAACATTCAGTACTTC.

The chain uses TRBV19 and TRBJ2-5; D is possibly TRBD2 (5 bases). CDR1 LNHDA and CDR2 SQIVND come from the germline V gene (reference sequence). The CDR3 sequence is 14 residues long. V lost 5 bases, J lost 5 bases, and 15 bases lay in between. The CDR3 coding sequence is TGTGCCAGTAGTCCCGGCGCGGGCTGGGAGACCCAGTACTTC. Its protein product is CASSPGAGWETQYF.

The chain joins TRBV7-2 to TRBJ1-1; D ambiguous. The CDR3 is made up of 11 amino acids. In germline, CDR1 is SGHTA, CDR2 FQGNSA. V was shortened by 2 bases and J by 9 bases, with 7 bases between the two germline ends. CDR3 protein: CASSLIIQAFF. CDR3 nucleotides: TGTGCCAGCAGCTTAATAATTCAAGCTTTCTTT.

The rearrangement uses TRBV7-9 and TRBJ2-5; D is perhaps TRBD1 or TRBD2 (5 bases each). The CDR3 has 19 amino acids. The V end was cut by 5 bases, the J end by 5 bases, with 30 bases between. Germline assignment: CDR1 SEHNR and CDR2 FQNEAQ (reference sequence). In DNA, the CDR3 is TGTGCCAGCAGCACCCTAGCCGGGTTGCAGGGAAGGGGCAGGGAGACCCAGTACTTC. This translates into CASSTLAGLQGRGRETQYF.

This clone occurred a few times. The chain is built from TRBV5-4 and TRBJ2-5, with 9 nucleotides matching TRBD1. There are 13 residues in the CDR3. Germline assignment: CDR1 SGHNT and CDR2 YYREEE (reference sequence). V lost 4 bases, J lost 5 bases, and 3 bases stayed unmatched. CDR3 region: CASSAGQGETQYF. The DNA of the CDR3 is TGTGCCAGCAGCGCCGGACAGGGGGAGACCCAGTACTTC.

The chain has TRBV27 and TRBJ2-7, with 9 bases matching TRBD1. J gave up 2 bases and V 2 bases, and 7 bases lay outside the gene matches. This CDR3 comprises 16 residues. Germline V gives CDR1 MNHEY, CDR2 SMNVEV (reference sequence). As DNA, the CDR3 is TGTGCCAGCAGTTTAAGTGGGGGACAGGGAACCTACGAGCAGTACTTC. This encodes CASSLSGGQGTYEQYF.

In nucleotides, the CDR3 is TGTGCCAGCAGCTTGATAGCAGATACGCAGTATTTT. This gives the protein CASSLIADTQYF. V gene TRBV7-2 combines with J gene TRBJ2-3; no clear D. The CDR3 covers 12 residues. Germline V lookup: CDR1 SGHTA, CDR2 FQGNSA. V lost 3 bases and J lost 4, with 5 bases in between. The full variable domain, in which reference TRBV7-2 and TRBJ2-3 provide the parts outside the CDR3, is GAGVSQSPSNKVTEKGKDVELRCDPISGHTALYWYRQSLGQGLEFLIYFQGNSAPDKSGLPSDRFSAERTGGSVSTLTIQRTQQEDSAVYLCASSLIADTQYFGPGTRLTVL.

This clone was detected once. The rearrangement links TRBV6-5 to TRBJ2-1; D gene ambiguous. V lost 0 bases and J lost 6, with 6 bases in between. Germline CDR1 MNHEY, CDR2 SVGAGI. CDR3 length: 13 residues. CDR3 coding DNA: TGTGCCAGCAGTTACTCTCGGGCCAATGAGCAGTTCTTC. It translates to CASSYSRANEQFF.

V is TRBV29-1 and J is TRBJ1-1; 12 nucleotides line up with TRBD1. Germline CDR1 reads SQVTM; CDR2 reads ANQGSEA. The ends lost 4 bases at V and 12 bases at J; junction bases unmatched: 3. The CDR3 extends over 11 amino acids. CDR3 region: CSVGGDRGPFF. The CDR3 nucleotides are TGCAGCGTTGGGGGGGACAGGGGGCCTTTCTTT. The full variable domain, with the rest looked up from reference TRBV29-1 and TRBJ1-1, is SAVISQKPSRDICQRGTSLTIQCQVDSQVTMMFWYRQQPGQSLTLIATANQGSEATYESGFVIDKFPISRPNLTFSTLTVSNMSPEDSSIYLCSVGGDRGPFFGQGTRLTVV.

This rearrangement joins TRBV19 to TRBJ2-3, with D perhaps matching TRBD2 (5 bases). V was clipped by 4 bases and J by 0 bases, with 8 bases between them. The germline V gene encodes CDR1 LNHDA and CDR2 SQIVND (reference sequence). This CDR3 has 14 residues. The CDR3 loop reads CASSRGGSTDTQYF. DNA for the CDR3: TGTGCCAGTAGTAGAGGCGGGAGCACAGATACGCAGTATTTT.

The rearrangement uses TRBV7-2 and TRBJ2-7; D possibly corresponds to TRBD2 (6 bases). Trimming shortened V by 2 bases and J by 4 bases, and 9 bases separated the two germline ends. Germline lookup yields CDR1 SGHTA and CDR2 FQGNSA. CDR3 size: 13 residues. The CDR3 sequence is CASSLTSSYEQYF. The CDR3 region has the DNA TGTGCCAGCAGCTTAACTAGCTCGTACGAGCAGTACTTC. The full variable domain, rest sourced from reference TRBV7-2 and TRBJ2-7, is GAGVSQSPSNKVTEKGKDVELRCDPISGHTALYWYRQSLGQGLEFLIYFQGNSAPDKSGLPSDRFSAERTGGSVSTLTIQRTQQEDSAVYLCASSLTSSYEQYFGPGTRLTVT.

The gene calls are TRBV6-5 and TRBJ1-1; the D gene is possibly TRBD1 (6 bases). The V gene's germline CDR1 is MNHEY and CDR2 SVGAGI. This CDR3 is built from 15 residues. The V and J ends lost 4 bases and 1 base respectively, with 13 bases between them. In DNA form, the CDR3 reads TGTGCCAGCAGTTCACCGACAGGCTGGAACACTGAAGCTTTCTTT. It encodes CASSSPTGWNTEAFF.

V is TRBV27 and J is TRBJ1-3; D is undetermined. The CDR3 extends over 13 amino acids. Trimming stripped 3 bases from V and 7 bases from J, with 10 bases between. Looked up from germline, CDR1 is MNHEY and CDR2 is SMNVEV (reference sequence). The CDR3 loop is CASSLRGGNTIYF. The CDR3 coding sequence is TGTGCCAGCAGTTTGCGGGGTGGGAACACCATATATTTT.

The CDR3 spells CASSEEGTRGYEQYF. The CDR3 coding sequence is TGTGCCAGCAGTGAAGAGGGGACCCGGGGCTACGAGCAGTACTTC. The V and J genes are TRBV2 and TRBJ2-7; D is perhaps TRBD1 or TRBD2 (5 bases each). Germline-derived CDR1 and CDR2 are SNHLY and FYNNEI. CDR3 length: 15 residues. V was cut by 1 base and J by 3 bases, with 13 bases left in between.

The chain has TRBV5-5 and TRBJ2-2; D might be TRBD2 (6 bases). The germline CDR1 and CDR2 sequences are SGHKS and YYEKEE (reference sequence). The CDR3 contains 13 residues. V was pared by 4 bases and J by 6 bases, with 10 bases between. The CDR3, as DNA: TGTGCCAGCAGCCGCAGACTAGCCGGGGAGCTGTTTTTT. This encodes CASSRRLAGELFF.

This clone was observed a few times. The V and J genes are TRBV30 and TRBJ1-4; tentative D call: TRBD1 (5 bases). The germline CDR1 and CDR2 sequences are GTSNPN and SVGIG (reference sequence). This CDR3 region has 13 residues. This CDR3 reads CGSVPEGTEKLFF. The CDR3 DNA sequence: TGTGGCTCCGTTCCCGAGGGGACTGAAAAACTGTTTTTT.

J is TRBJ1-2 and V is TRBV5-6; D uncertain. The germline V gene has CDR1 SGHDT and CDR2 YYEEEE. The CDR3 consists of 14 residues. The V gene lost 0 bases and the J gene lost 8 bases, with 14 bases spanning the gap. The DNA of the CDR3 is TGTGCCAGCAGCTTGGTTGTGGCCGCAAAGGGCTACACCTTC. It codes for CASSLVVAAKGYTF.

The rearrangement joins TRBV25-1 to TRBJ2-3, with 7 positions matching TRBD2. Germline CDR1 reads MGHDK; CDR2 reads SYGVNS. Unmatched junction bases numbered 10, after V lost 6 bases and J lost 7 bases. The CDR3 covers 14 residues. CDR3 sequence (DNA): TGTGCCAGCAGGCCTGTCGGGAGGAGGTATACGCAGTATTTT. It yields the protein CASRPVGRRYTQYF.

V gene TRBV6-1 combines with J gene TRBJ2-7; TRBD2 aligns across 12 bases. The J segment lost 4 bases and the V segment lost 4 bases, leaving 5 bases of the junction unmatched. The germline gives CDR1 MNHNS, CDR2 SASEGT. There are 15 residues in the CDR3. CDR3 sequence reads: CASSGSGLAGYEQYF. The CDR3 DNA sequence: TGTGCCAGCAGTGGATCGGGACTAGCGGGTTACGAGCAGTACTTC.

The chain joins TRBV7-2 to TRBJ1-2, with D perhaps matching TRBD1 (6 bases). CDR3 size: 15 residues. Germline-derived CDR1 and CDR2 are SGHTA and FQGNSA. Trimming left V 1 base short and J 2 bases short, with 11 bases between. In nucleotides, the CDR3 is TGTGCCAGCAGCTTAGACGGGACAAACAACTATGGCTACACCTTC. Translating it yields CASSLDGTNNYGYTF.

The rearrangement joins TRBV14 to TRBJ2-5, with 8 positions matching TRBD1. Trimming took 8 bases from V and 3 from J; bases not matched to a gene: 5. Germline V gene lookup returns CDR1 SGHDN and CDR2 FVKESK. This CDR3 has 13 residues. The CDR3 reads CASGETGEETQYF. The CDR3 DNA sequence: TGTGCCAGCGGGGAGACAGGGGAAGAGACCCAGTACTTC.

The V call is TRBV20-1, the J call TRBJ2-5; no definite D call. Deletions cut 5 bases from V and 7 bases from J, with 2 bases between. The CDR3 totals 8 residues. The V gene's germline CDR1 is DFQATT and CDR2 SNEGSKA (reference sequence). For the CDR3, the DNA is TGCAGTGCTGGGACCCAGTACTTC. Protein: CSAGTQYF.